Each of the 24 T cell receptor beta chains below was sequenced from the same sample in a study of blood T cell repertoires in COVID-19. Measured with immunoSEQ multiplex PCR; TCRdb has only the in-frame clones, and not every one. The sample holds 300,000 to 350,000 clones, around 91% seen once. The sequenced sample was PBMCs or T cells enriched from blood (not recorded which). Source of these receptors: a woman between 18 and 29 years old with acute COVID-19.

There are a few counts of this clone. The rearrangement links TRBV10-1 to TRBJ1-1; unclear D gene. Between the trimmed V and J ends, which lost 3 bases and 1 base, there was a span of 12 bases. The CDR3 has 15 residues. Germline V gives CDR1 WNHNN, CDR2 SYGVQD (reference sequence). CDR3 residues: CASSEHSGGNTEAFF. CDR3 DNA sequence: TGCGCCAGCAGTGAACATTCCGGAGGGAACACTGAAGCTTTCTTT.

The chain's CDR3 is CASSSDRGRSYGYTF. DNA of the CDR3: TGTGCCAGCAGCTCGGACAGGGGGCGCAGCTATGGCTACACCTTC. The chain has TRBV7-8 and TRBJ1-2; 11 positions match TRBD1. CDR3 length: 15 residues. Germline V gene sequence: CDR1 SGHVS, CDR2 FQNEAQ. J was trimmed by 4 bases and V by 4 bases; bases with no gene match: 5.

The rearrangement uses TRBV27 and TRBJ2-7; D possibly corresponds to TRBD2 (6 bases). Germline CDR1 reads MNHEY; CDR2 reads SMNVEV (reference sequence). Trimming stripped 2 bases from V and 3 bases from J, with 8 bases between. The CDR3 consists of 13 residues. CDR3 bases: TGTGCCAGCAGTTTAATAGCGGACTACGAGCAGTACTTC. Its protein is CASSLIADYEQYF.

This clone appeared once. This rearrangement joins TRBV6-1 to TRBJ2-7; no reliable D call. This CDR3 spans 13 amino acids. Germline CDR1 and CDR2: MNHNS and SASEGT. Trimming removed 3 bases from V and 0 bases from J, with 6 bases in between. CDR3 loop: CASSDKLSYEQYF. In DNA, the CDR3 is TGTGCCAGCAGTGATAAACTCTCCTACGAGCAGTACTTC.

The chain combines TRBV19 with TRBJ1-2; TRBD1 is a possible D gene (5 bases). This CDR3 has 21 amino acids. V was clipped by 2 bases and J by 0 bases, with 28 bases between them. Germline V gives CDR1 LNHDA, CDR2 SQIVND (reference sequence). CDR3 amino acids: CASSIQLASGTLGGTNYGYTF. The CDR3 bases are TGTGCCAGTAGTATACAATTAGCCTCCGGGACCCTAGGCGGGACTAACTATGGCTACACCTTC.

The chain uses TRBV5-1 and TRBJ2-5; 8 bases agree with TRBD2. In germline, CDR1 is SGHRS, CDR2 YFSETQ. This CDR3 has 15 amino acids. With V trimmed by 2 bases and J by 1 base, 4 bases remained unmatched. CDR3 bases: TGCGCCAGCAGCTTACGGACTAGCTTCCAAGAGACCCAGTACTTC. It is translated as CASSLRTSFQETQYF. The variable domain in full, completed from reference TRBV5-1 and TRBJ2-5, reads KAGVTQTPRYLIKTRGQQVTLSCSPISGHRSVSWYQQTPGQGLQFLFEYFSETQRNKGNFPGRFSGRQFSNSRSEMNVSTLELGDSALYLCASSLRTSFQETQYFGPGTRLLVL.

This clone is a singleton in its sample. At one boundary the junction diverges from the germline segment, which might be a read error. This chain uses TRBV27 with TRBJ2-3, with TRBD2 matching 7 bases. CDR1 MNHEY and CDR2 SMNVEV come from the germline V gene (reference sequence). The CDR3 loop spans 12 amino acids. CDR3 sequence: CGGSTSTDTQYF. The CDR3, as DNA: TGCGGGGGGAGTACTAGCACAGATACGCAGTATTTT.

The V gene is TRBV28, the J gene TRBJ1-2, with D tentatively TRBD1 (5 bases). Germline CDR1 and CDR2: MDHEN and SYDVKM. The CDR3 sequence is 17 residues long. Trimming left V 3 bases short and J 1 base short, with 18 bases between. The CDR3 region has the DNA TGTGCCAGCAGTTTGTTGGCTCGGGGGACTATTAACTATGGCTACACCTTC. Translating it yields CASSLLARGTINYGYTF.

CDR3 in amino acids: CASSLPQGGDASTDTQYF. DNA for the CDR3: TGTGCCAGCAGTTTACCGCAGGGAGGCGACGCTAGCACAGATACGCAGTATTTT. The chain is built from TRBV28 and TRBJ2-3; a possible D gene is TRBD2 (6 bases). The germline V gene encodes CDR1 MDHEN and CDR2 SYDVKM. Trimming left V 2 bases short and J 0 bases short, with 18 bases between. The CDR3 contains 18 residues.

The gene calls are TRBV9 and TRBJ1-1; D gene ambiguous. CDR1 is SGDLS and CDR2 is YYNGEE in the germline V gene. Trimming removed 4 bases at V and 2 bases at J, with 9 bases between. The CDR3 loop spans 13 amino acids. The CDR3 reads CASSPGANTEAFF. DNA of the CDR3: TGTGCCAGCAGCCCAGGCGCCAACACTGAAGCTTTCTTT.

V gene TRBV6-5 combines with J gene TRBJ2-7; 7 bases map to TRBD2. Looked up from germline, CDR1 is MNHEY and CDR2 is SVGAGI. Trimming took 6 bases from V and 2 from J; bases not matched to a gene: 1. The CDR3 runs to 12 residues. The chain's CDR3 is CASSGLAYEQYF. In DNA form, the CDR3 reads TGTGCCAGCAGCGGACTAGCCTACGAGCAGTACTTC.

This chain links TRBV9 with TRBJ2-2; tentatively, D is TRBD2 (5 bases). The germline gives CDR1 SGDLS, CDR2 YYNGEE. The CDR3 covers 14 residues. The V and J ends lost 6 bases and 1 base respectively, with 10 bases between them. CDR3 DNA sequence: TGTGCCAGCACCAGTGGAGGGAACACCGGGGAGCTGTTTTTT. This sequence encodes CASTSGGNTGELFF.

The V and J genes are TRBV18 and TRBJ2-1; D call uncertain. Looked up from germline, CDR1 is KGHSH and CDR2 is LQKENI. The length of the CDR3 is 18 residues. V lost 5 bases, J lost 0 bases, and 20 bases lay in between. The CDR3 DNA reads TGTGCCAGCTCATCCACCTCTCCACTTAATAGCTCCTACAATGAGCAGTTCTTC. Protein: CASSSTSPLNSSYNEQFF.

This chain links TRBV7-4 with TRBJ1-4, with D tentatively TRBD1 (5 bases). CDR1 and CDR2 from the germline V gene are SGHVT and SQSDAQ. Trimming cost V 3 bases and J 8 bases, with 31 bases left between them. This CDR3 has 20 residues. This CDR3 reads CASSFWADSAISELGEKLFF. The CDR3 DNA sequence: TGTGCCAGCAGCTTCTGGGCCGACAGCGCTATATCTGAACTGGGGGAAAAACTGTTTTTT. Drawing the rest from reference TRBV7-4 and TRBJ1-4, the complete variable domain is GAGVSQSPRYKVAKRGRDVALRCDSISGHVTLYWYRQTLGQGSEVLTYSQSDAQRDKSGRPSGRFSAERPERSVSTLKIQRTEQGDSAVYLCASSFWADSAISELGEKLFFGSGTQLSVL.

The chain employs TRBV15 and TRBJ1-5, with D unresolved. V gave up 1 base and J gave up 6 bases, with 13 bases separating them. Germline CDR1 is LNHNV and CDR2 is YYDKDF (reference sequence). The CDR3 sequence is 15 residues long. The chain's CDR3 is CATSRASGESQPQHF. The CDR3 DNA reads TGTGCCACCAGCAGAGCTAGCGGGGAAAGTCAGCCCCAGCATTTT.

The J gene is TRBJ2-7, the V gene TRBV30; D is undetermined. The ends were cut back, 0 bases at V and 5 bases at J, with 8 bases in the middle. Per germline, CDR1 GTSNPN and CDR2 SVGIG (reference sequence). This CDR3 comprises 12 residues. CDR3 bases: TGTGCCTGGAGTGTAATAGGAGACGAGCAGTACTTC. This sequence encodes CAWSVIGDEQYF.

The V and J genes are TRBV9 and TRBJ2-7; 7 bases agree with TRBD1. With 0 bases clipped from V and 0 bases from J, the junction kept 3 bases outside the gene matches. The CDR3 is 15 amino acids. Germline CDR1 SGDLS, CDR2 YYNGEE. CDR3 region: CASSVAGTDSYEQYF. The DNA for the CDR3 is TGTGCCAGCAGCGTAGCCGGGACAGACTCCTACGAGCAGTACTTC.

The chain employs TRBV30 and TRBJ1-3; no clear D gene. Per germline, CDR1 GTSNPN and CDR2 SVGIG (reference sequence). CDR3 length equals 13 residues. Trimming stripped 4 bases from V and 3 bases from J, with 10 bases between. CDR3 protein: CAWTRSDGNTIYF. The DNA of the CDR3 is TGTGCCTGGACTAGAAGTGATGGAAACACCATATATTTT.

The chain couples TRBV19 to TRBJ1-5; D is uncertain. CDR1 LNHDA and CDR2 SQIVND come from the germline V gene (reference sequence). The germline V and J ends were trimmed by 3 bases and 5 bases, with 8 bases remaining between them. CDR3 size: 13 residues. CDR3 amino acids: CASSMNQDQPQHF. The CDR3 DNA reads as TGTGCCAGTAGTATGAATCAGGATCAGCCCCAGCATTTT.

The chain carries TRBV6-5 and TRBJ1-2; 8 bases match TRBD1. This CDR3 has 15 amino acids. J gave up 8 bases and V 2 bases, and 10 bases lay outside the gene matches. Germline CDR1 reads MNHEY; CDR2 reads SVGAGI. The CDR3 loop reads CASSYDRQGAGGYTF. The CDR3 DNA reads TGTGCCAGCAGTTACGACCGCCAGGGGGCGGGAGGCTACACCTTC.

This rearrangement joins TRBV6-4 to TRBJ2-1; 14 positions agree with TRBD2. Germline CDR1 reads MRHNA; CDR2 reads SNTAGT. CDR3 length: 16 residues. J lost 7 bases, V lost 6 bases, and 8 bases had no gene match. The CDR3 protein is CASSGAGTSGRNEQFF. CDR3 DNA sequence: TGTGCCAGCAGCGGAGCCGGGACTAGCGGGAGAAATGAGCAGTTCTTC.

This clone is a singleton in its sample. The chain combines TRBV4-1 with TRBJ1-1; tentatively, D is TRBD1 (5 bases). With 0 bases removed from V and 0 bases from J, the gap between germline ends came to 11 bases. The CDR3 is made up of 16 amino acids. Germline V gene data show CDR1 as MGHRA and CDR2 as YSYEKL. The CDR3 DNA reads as TGCGCCAGCAGCCAAGATTTAGACAGCATGAACACTGAAGCTTTCTTT. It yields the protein CASSQDLDSMNTEAFF.

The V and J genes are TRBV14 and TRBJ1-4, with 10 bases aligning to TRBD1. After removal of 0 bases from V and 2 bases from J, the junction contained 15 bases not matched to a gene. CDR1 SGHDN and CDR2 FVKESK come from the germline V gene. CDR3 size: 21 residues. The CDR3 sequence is CASSQEGAPTGGKATNEKLFF. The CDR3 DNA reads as TGTGCCAGCAGCCAAGAGGGGGCGCCGACAGGGGGCAAGGCCACTAATGAAAAACTGTTTTTT.

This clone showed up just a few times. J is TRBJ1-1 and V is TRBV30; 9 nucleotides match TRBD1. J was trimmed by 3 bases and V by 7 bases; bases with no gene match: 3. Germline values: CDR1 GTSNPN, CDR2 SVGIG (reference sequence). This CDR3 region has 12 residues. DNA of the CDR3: TGTGCCTACAGGGGGCCGGACACTGAAGCTTTCTTT. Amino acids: CAYRGPDTEAFF.